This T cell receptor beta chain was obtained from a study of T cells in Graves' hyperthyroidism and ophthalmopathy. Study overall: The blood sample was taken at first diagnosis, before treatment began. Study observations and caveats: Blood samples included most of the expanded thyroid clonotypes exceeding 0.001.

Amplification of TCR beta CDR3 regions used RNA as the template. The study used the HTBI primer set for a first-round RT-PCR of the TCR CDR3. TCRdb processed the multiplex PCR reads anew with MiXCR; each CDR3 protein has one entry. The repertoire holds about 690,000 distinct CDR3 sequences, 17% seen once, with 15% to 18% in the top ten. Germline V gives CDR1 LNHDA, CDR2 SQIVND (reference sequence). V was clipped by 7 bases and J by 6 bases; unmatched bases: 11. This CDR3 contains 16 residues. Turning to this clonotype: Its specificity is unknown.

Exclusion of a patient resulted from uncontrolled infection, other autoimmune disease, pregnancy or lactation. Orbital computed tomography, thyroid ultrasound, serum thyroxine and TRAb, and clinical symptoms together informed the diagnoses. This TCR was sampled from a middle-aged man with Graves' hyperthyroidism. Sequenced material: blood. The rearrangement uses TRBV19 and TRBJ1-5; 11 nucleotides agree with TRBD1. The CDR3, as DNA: TGTGCCAGTACTCCGGAGGACAGGGGGCGAGGTCAGCCCCAGCATTTT. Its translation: CASTPEDRGRGQPQHF.